The 6 T cell receptor beta chains below all came from one sample that was sequenced in a study of blood T cell repertoires in COVID-19. Clones were read by immunoSEQ multiplex PCR, and TCRdb kept only the in-frame ones, dropping some. Seen here are around 330,000 clones, around 88% observed once, and the top ten hold 1.5% to 2%. Sequenced input: peripheral blood. All receptors derive from a woman in her 30s with COVID-19, enrolled during active disease.

The gene calls are TRBV11-2 and TRBJ1-2; 8 bases match TRBD1. There are 14 residues in the CDR3. The V and J ends lost 1 base and 2 bases, in that order; junction bases with no gene match: 0. The germline CDR1 and CDR2 sequences are SGHAT and FQNNGV. CDR3 protein: CASSLGQGNYGYTF. The CDR3 nucleotides are TGTGCCAGCAGCTTAGGACAGGGGAACTATGGCTACACCTTC.

CDR3 region: CSVVSDEQFF. Written as DNA, the CDR3 is TGCAGCGTTGTCTCCGATGAGCAGTTCTTC. V usage is TRBV29-1 and J usage is TRBJ2-1; no clear D gene. V was clipped by 4 bases and J by 8 bases, with 6 bases between them. CDR3 length equals 10 residues. Per germline, CDR1 SQVTM and CDR2 ANQGSEA.

This sequence joins TRBV7-9 and TRBJ1-3, with a possible D match to TRBD1 (6 bases). Germline V gene lookup returns CDR1 SEHNR and CDR2 FQNEAQ (reference sequence). V was cut by 8 bases and J by 4 bases, with 18 bases left in between. The length of the CDR3 is 15 residues. This CDR3 reads CASGVASGAGNTIYF. In DNA, the CDR3 is TGTGCCAGCGGCGTGGCGTCAGGGGCGGGAAACACCATATATTTT.

The rearrangement links TRBV5-6 to TRBJ1-6; possible D gene TRBD1, 5 bases. The CDR3 covers 15 residues. The germline V gene has CDR1 SGHDT and CDR2 YYEEEE. Trimming shortened V by 0 bases and J by 8 bases, and 12 bases separated the two germline ends. DNA of the CDR3: TGTGCCAGCAGCTTGGTCACAGGCGTCGATTCACCCCTCCACTTT. Protein product: CASSLVTGVDSPLHF. Using reference TRBV5-6 and TRBJ1-6 for the parts outside the CDR3, the full variable domain is DAGVTQSPTHLIKTRGQQVTLRCSPKSGHDTVSWYQQALGQGPQFIFQYYEEEERQRGNFPDRFSGHQFPNYSSELNVNALLLGDSALYLCASSLVTGVDSPLHFGNGTRLTVT.

Comments on this clone: This same CDR3 is encoded by further DNA sequences in the sample. The chain is built from TRBV24-1 and TRBJ1-2; D is uncertain. The CDR3 is 13 residues long. Looked up from germline, CDR1 is KGHDR and CDR2 is SFDVKD. Trimming cost V 3 bases and J 4 bases, with 8 bases left between them. DNA of the CDR3: TGTGCCACCAGTGATCAGACGGGCTATGGCTACACCTTC. Translated, it gives CATSDQTGYGYTF.

This chain connects TRBV7-2 to TRBJ1-2; unclear D gene. The CDR3 sequence is 14 residues long. Trimming took off 1 base at V and 3 bases at J, with 9 bases between the two ends. Germline loops: CDR1 SGHTA, CDR2 FQGNSA. The CDR3 spells CASSLEYSHYGYTF. Written as DNA, the CDR3 is TGTGCCAGCAGCTTAGAGTACAGCCACTATGGCTACACCTTC.